The T cell receptor beta chain described here comes from a study of blood T cell repertoires in COVID-19. Study-level background: Some COVID-19 samples were acute and others convalescent; all came from the United States, Italy and Spain. PBMCs, B-cell-depleted T cells, or T cells provided the cDNA or gDNA that made up the material.

Enrollees, roughly 18 to 90 years old, lived in roughly 24 US areas. Methods used by the authors: Estimation of nucleated cell counts was performed using reference gene primer amplification. Measured with immunoSEQ multiplex PCR; TCRdb has only the in-frame clones, and not every one. The V and J calls and clone size come from that table; D and trimming were worked out from the DNA. The sample has some 200,000 clones; about four fifths are singletons. The germline CDR1 and CDR2 sequences are KGHSH and LQKENI. V was cut by 4 bases and J by 3 bases, with 7 bases left in between. There are 14 residues in the CDR3.

This clonotype was sampled from a woman aged 40 to 55 with acute COVID-19. The chain couples TRBV18 to TRBJ1-6; TRBD1 might be the D (6 bases). Sequenced input: PBMCs or T cells enriched from blood (not recorded which). The CDR3 loop is CASSRDNYNSPLHF. The CDR3 DNA reads as TGTGCCAGCTCACGGGACAACTATAATTCACCCCTCCACTTT.